The 6 T cell receptor beta chains below were found in one sample sequenced in a study of CD8 T cells in ankylosing spondylitis. Study-wide points: Made up of eight highly homologous variants, a TCR beta motif appeared characteristic of ankylosing spondylitis blood.

No antigen is known for these receptors. Each CDR3 protein gets one entry after TCRdb re-called the 5' RACE reads with MiXCR. The sample lists about 800,000 distinct CDR3 sequences, over 9.5% seen once, with around 0.51% in the top ten. Sequencing was carried out using blood, either unsorted or a sorted T cell fraction (not recorded which). The origin of the receptors is a male donor with ankylosing spondylitis.

The V gene is TRBV29-1, the J gene TRBJ2-3; 7 bases are a match to TRBD1. CDR1 and CDR2 from the germline V gene are SQVTM and ANQGSEA. The trim removed 4 bases at V and 0 bases at J, leaving 7 bases unmatched. This CDR3 contains 15 residues. CDR3 DNA sequence: TGCAGCGTTGCCGGGACAGCATCTAGCACAGATACGCAGTATTTT. This codes for CSVAGTASSTDTQYF.

This clonotype has a count of ten or more. The rearrangement uses TRBV5-5 and TRBJ1-5; D is uncertain. This CDR3 has 16 amino acids. From germline, CDR1 is SGHKS and CDR2 YYEKEE (reference sequence). Trimming shortened V by 0 bases and J by 2 bases, and 12 bases separated the two germline ends. The CDR3 nucleotides are TGTGCCAGCAGCTTGGGTTTGGAGCGGGGCAATCAGCCCCAGCATTTT. Amino acid sequence: CASSLGLERGNQPQHF.

This clonotype was seen a handful of times. This chain uses TRBV28 with TRBJ1-2; TRBD1 agrees at 7 bases. Trimming took 7 bases from V and 4 from J; bases not matched to a gene: 9. CDR3 length: 14 amino acids. CDR1 and CDR2 (germline): MDHEN, SYDVKM. The CDR3 sequence: CASTIGTDVYGYTF. The DNA for the CDR3 is TGTGCCAGCACCATCGGGACAGACGTCTATGGCTACACCTTC.

This clonotype has only a few counts. This chain links TRBV5-1 with TRBJ2-1; maybe TRBD2 (6 bases). Germline CDR1 SGHRS, CDR2 YFSETQ. The CDR3 runs 12 residues. Trimming shortened V by 0 bases and J by 15 bases, and 13 bases separated the two germline ends. Here the CDR3 reads CASSLGREHPFF. CDR3 coding DNA: TGCGCCAGCAGCTTGGGTCGGGAGCATCCGTTCTTC.

The V gene is TRBV30, the J gene TRBJ1-1; possible D gene TRBD1, 5 bases. Germline CDR1 and CDR2: GTSNPN and SVGIG (reference sequence). The CDR3 has 12 amino acids. V shed 2 bases and J shed 8 bases, with 12 bases lying between them. CDR3 DNA: TGTGCCTGGAGTCCCAGGGTAGGGGAAGCTTTCTTT. Protein sequence: CAWSPRVGEAFF.

This clonotype was counted a few times. The rearrangement links TRBV18 to TRBJ1-2, with 7 bases matching TRBD1. V dropped 3 bases and J dropped 4; count of bases not matched to a gene: 5. The CDR3 extends over 14 amino acids. The germline V gene has CDR1 KGHSH and CDR2 LQKENI. CDR3 region: CASSPGEGAYGYTF. As DNA, the CDR3 is TGTGCCAGCTCACCCGGCGAGGGGGCCTATGGCTACACCTTC.